A selection of T cell receptor beta chains follows, all from one sample in a study of shared clonotypes between healthy human individuals. Here immunoSEQ multiplex PCR was the method, and the copy in TCRdb shows in-frame clones only, minus some. The table lists about 680,000 clones, approximately 79% of them singletons. The sample consisted of memory CD4+ T cells sorted from blood. The receptors derive from a woman between 25 and 40 years old in good health. Both conserved end residues are part of each CDR3. The D gene is left open where the match is weak. Rows give clone size only sometimes, using once, few, many, or a class for an expanded clone.

v_gene: TRBV4-2
abundance: .
j_gene: TRBJ2-1
d_gene: .
CDR3nt: TGTGCCAGCAGCCAAGGTTTGGGCCAGAGCTCCTACAATGAGCAGTTCTTC
CDR3aa: CASSQGLGQSSYNEQFF

v_gene: TRBV2
abundance: once
j_gene: TRBJ2-7
d_gene: TRBD1
CDR3nt: TGTGCCAGCAGTTCGCCGGGACAGGGGGGATACGAGCAGTACTTC
CDR3aa: CASSSPGQGGYEQYF

v_gene: TRBV5-1
abundance: .
j_gene: TRBJ2-7
d_gene: TRBD2
CDR3nt: TGCGCCAGCAGAGGCGGACTAGCGGGAACCTTGGAGCAGTACTTC
CDR3aa: CASRGGLAGTLEQYF

v_gene: TRBV18
abundance: .
j_gene: TRBJ1-1
d_gene: .
CDR3nt: TGTGCCAGCTCACCCTGGGGGGGGGAGAACACTGAAGCTTTCTTT
CDR3aa: CASSPWGGENTEAFF

v_gene: TRBV7-9
abundance: .
j_gene: TRBJ2-3
d_gene: .
CDR3nt: TGTGCCAGCAGCTTAGTTGGAATCACAGATACGCAGTATTTT
CDR3aa: CASSLVGITDTQYF

v_gene: TRBV7-2
abundance: .
j_gene: TRBJ2-3
d_gene: .
CDR3nt: TGTGCCAGCAGCCCACCACAGTCCGATACGCAGTATTTT
CDR3aa: CASSPPQSDTQYF

v_gene: TRBV6-1
abundance: .
j_gene: TRBJ2-1
d_gene: TRBD2
CDR3nt: TGTGCCAGCAGTGAATTGGGACTAGCGGCATACAATGAGCAGTTCTTC
CDR3aa: CASSELGLAAYNEQFF

v_gene: TRBV19
abundance: .
j_gene: TRBJ2-2
d_gene: .
CDR3nt: TGTGCCAGTAGTACTTACCTAGCGAACACCGGGGAGCTGTTTTTT
CDR3aa: CASSTYLANTGELFF

v_gene: TRBV19
abundance: many
j_gene: TRBJ2-1
d_gene: .
CDR3nt: TGTGCCAGTAGTACATCGGGGGATGAGCAGTTCTTC
CDR3aa: CASSTSGDEQFF

v_gene: TRBV5-1
abundance: .
j_gene: TRBJ2-1
d_gene: TRBD2
CDR3nt: TGCGCCAGCAGCTTTGGGACTAGCGGCAATGAGCAGTTCTTC
CDR3aa: CASSFGTSGNEQFF

v_gene: TRBV9
abundance: .
j_gene: TRBJ2-3
d_gene: .
CDR3nt: TGTGCCAGCAGCGTAGGTCCGGGACTGTACAGCACAGATACGCAGTATTTT
CDR3aa: CASSVGPGLYSTDTQYF

v_gene: TRBV30
abundance: .
j_gene: TRBJ2-1
d_gene: .
CDR3nt: TGTGCCTGGAGGGTACAGCGATATGAGCAGTTCTTC
CDR3aa: CAWRVQRYEQFF

v_gene: TRBV28
abundance: .
j_gene: TRBJ2-6
d_gene: .
CDR3nt: TGTGCCAGCATAGCGCACTCTGGGGCCAACGTCCTGACTTTC
CDR3aa: CASIAHSGANVLTF

v_gene: TRBV5-4
abundance: .
j_gene: TRBJ2-7
d_gene: .
CDR3nt: TGTGCCAGCAGTTTAGCAACTCCTTCTAGCGCCTACTCCTACGAGCAGTACTTC
CDR3aa: CASSLATPSSAYSYEQYF

v_gene: TRBV5-1
abundance: .
j_gene: TRBJ2-2
d_gene: .
CDR3nt: TGCGCCAGCAGCTTGATCGGGCGCGGGGAGCTGTTTTTT
CDR3aa: CASSLIGRGELFF

v_gene: TRBV2
abundance: .
j_gene: TRBJ2-5
d_gene: TRBD2
CDR3nt: TGTGCCAGCAGCAGACTAGCGGGAGGGCAAGAGACCCAGTACTTC
CDR3aa: CASSRLAGGQETQYF

v_gene: TRBV28
abundance: .
j_gene: TRBJ1-4
d_gene: TRBD1
CDR3nt: TGTGCCAGCAGTACCCGCAGGGGGCATGAAAAACTGTTTTTT
CDR3aa: CASSTRRGHEKLFF

v_gene: TRBV15
abundance: few
j_gene: TRBJ1-2
d_gene: .
CDR3nt: TGTGCCACCAGCAGAGATGGAACTGCCCTCGATGGCTACACCTTC
CDR3aa: CATSRDGTALDGYTF

v_gene: TRBV5-1
abundance: .
j_gene: TRBJ2-2
d_gene: .
CDR3nt: TGCGCCAGCAGGCTCGGTACGACCGGGGAGCTGTTTTTT
CDR3aa: CASRLGTTGELFF

v_gene: TRBV6-1
abundance: .
j_gene: TRBJ2-7
d_gene: TRBD1
CDR3nt: TGTGCCAGCAGTGAACCGGGACAGGGGGCGGGGGAGCAGTACTTC
CDR3aa: CASSEPGQGAGEQYF

v_gene: TRBV6-1
abundance: .
j_gene: TRBJ2-7
d_gene: TRBD1
CDR3nt: TGTGCCAGCAGAACCGGGACAGGGAGTCACGAGCAGTACTTC
CDR3aa: CASRTGTGSHEQYF

v_gene: TRBV10-3
abundance: .
j_gene: TRBJ1-5
d_gene: .
CDR3nt: TGTGCCATCAGTGAAGGGGACCAGCCCCAGCATTTT
CDR3aa: CAISEGDQPQHF

v_gene: TRBV5-1
abundance: .
j_gene: TRBJ2-1
d_gene: TRBD2
CDR3nt: TGCGCCAGCAGCCTGACGACTATCGGGAGGGTTTATGAGCAGTTCTTC
CDR3aa: CASSLTTIGRVYEQFF

v_gene: TRBV5-1
abundance: .
j_gene: TRBJ2-1
d_gene: TRBD2
CDR3nt: TGCGCCAGCAGGGCGGGAGGGCCGAGCTACAATGAGCAGTTCTTC
CDR3aa: CASRAGGPSYNEQFF

v_gene: TRBV10-1
abundance: .
j_gene: TRBJ2-1
d_gene: TRBD2
CDR3nt: TGCGCCAGCAGTTATTCTGGGACTAGCGGGAGTAGGAATGAGCAGTTCTTC
CDR3aa: CASSYSGTSGSRNEQFF

v_gene: TRBV13
abundance: many
j_gene: TRBJ2-1
d_gene: TRBD2
CDR3nt: TGTGCCAGCAGCTTAGTCCGAGGACTAGGGTCCGTGAATGAGCAGTTCTTC
CDR3aa: CASSLVRGLGSVNEQFF

v_gene: TRBV5-4
abundance: .
j_gene: TRBJ2-3
d_gene: .
CDR3nt: TGTGCCAGCACCTCAACATACACTAGCACAGATACGCAGTATTTT
CDR3aa: CASTSTYTSTDTQYF

v_gene: TRBV7-3
abundance: .
j_gene: TRBJ1-6
d_gene: .
CDR3nt: TGTGCCAGCAGCCCACAGTCAAATTCACCCCTCCACTTT
CDR3aa: CASSPQSNSPLHF

v_gene: TRBV25-1
abundance: once
j_gene: TRBJ2-1
d_gene: TRBD2
CDR3nt: TGTGCCAGCAGTGAACTAGCGGGAGGAACCTACAATGAGCAGTTCTTC
CDR3aa: CASSELAGGTYNEQFF

v_gene: TRBV28
abundance: .
j_gene: TRBJ1-1
d_gene: .
CDR3nt: TGTGCCAGCAAAGAGAACACTGAAGCTTTCTTT
CDR3aa: CASKENTEAFF

v_gene: TRBV28
abundance: once
j_gene: TRBJ1-2
d_gene: .
CDR3nt: TGTGCCAGCAGAACCCGAGGGGACTACTATGGCTACACCTTC
CDR3aa: CASRTRGDYYGYTF

v_gene: TRBV7-6
abundance: .
j_gene: TRBJ2-2
d_gene: TRBD1
CDR3nt: TGTGCCAGCAGCCTACTAACAGGGGAAGGCACCGGGGAGCTGTTTTTT
CDR3aa: CASSLLTGEGTGELFF

v_gene: TRBV18
abundance: once
j_gene: TRBJ2-7
d_gene: TRBD2
CDR3nt: TGTGCCAGCTCACCAACTAGCGGGAGGGCCGGGGAGCAGTACTTC
CDR3aa: CASSPTSGRAGEQYF

v_gene: TRBV7-6
abundance: .
j_gene: TRBJ2-7
d_gene: TRBD2
CDR3nt: TGTGCCAGCAGCTTAGGACTAGCGGGTTCGAAGGGCGAGCAGTACTTC
CDR3aa: CASSLGLAGSKGEQYF

v_gene: TRBV7-8
abundance: .
j_gene: TRBJ2-2
d_gene: .
CDR3nt: TGTGCCAGCAGCTTAGATTGGGCCGGGGAGCTGTTTTTT
CDR3aa: CASSLDWAGELFF

v_gene: TRBV2
abundance: .
j_gene: TRBJ2-1
d_gene: TRBD2
CDR3nt: TGTGCCAGCAGTGAGGATCCGCTAGCGGGGTCCAATGAGCAGTTCTTC
CDR3aa: CASSEDPLAGSNEQFF

v_gene: TRBV5-1
abundance: .
j_gene: TRBJ1-4
d_gene: .
CDR3nt: TGCGCCAGCGGCACTGGGCAGGGCGGTGAAAAACTGTTTTTT
CDR3aa: CASGTGQGGEKLFF

v_gene: TRBV27
abundance: .
j_gene: TRBJ1-5
d_gene: .
CDR3nt: TGTGCCAGCAGTGCGACTTACCGGGACACGAATAGCAATCAGCCCCAGCATTTT
CDR3aa: CASSATYRDTNSNQPQHF

v_gene: TRBV25-1
abundance: .
j_gene: TRBJ1-4
d_gene: .
CDR3nt: TGTGCCAGCAGGGGGAGGACTACTAATGAAAAACTGTTTTTT
CDR3aa: CASRGRTTNEKLFF